This T cell receptor beta chain was found in a study of CD8 T cells in Susac syndrome. As for the study in general: Within the sequenced Susac syndrome patient group, 5 or 6 exhibited active disease and roughly 8 were in remission.

Findings and caveats of the study: Susac-specific public clones were found in total CD8+ and CD8+ TEMRA repertoires, numbering under 20 and five, respectively. Susac CD8+ clonal expansion peaked in TEMRA cells and active patients.

Worth noting for this clonotype: Its antigen is as yet unknown.

The CDR3 extends over 16 amino acids. Trimming removed 1 base from V and 7 bases from J, with 19 bases in between. Germline CDR1 is SGHDT and CDR2 is YYEEEE. Random hexamers were used to reverse transcribe an amount of roughly 0.5 to 1 ug RNA. The TCR beta CDR3 was amplified by immunoSEQ multiplex PCR across 54 Vbeta, 13 Jbeta. TCRdb reprocessed the immunoSEQ multiplex PCR reads with MiXCR, giving one entry per CDR3 protein. The data show roughly 130,000 distinct CDR3 sequences, around 94% seen once. The specimen sequenced was CD8+ T cells from PBMCs. The chain combines TRBV5-6 with TRBJ2-3; D is perhaps TRBD2 (5 bases). The source of this sequence is a human donor with Susac syndrome. CDR3 region: CASSLSLAFHRYTQYF. CDR3 nucleotide sequence: TGTGCCAGCAGCTTGAGCCTAGCTTTCCACCGGTATACGCAGTATTTT. Supplemented by reference TRBV5-6 and TRBJ2-3, the full variable domain reads DAGVTQSPTHLIKTRGQQVTLRCSPKSGHDTVSWYQQALGQGPQFIFQYYEEEERQRGNFPDRFSGHQFPNYSSELNVNALLLGDSALYLCASSLSLAFHRYTQYFGPGTRLTVL.